The 14 T cell receptor beta chains presented below share a single source sample, sequenced in a study of regulatory T cells in long-lasting Graves disease. The time point is: newly diagnosed GD, antithyroid drugs for less than 3 months. PBMC RNA was the source of the TCR library. CDR3 regions were amplified by Arm-PCR using iRepertoire HTBI primers to build TCR beta libraries. One entry per CDR3 protein results from TCRdb running MiXCR on the multiplex PCR reads. The sample includes around 460,000 distinct CDR3 sequences, 12% to 15% of them seen just once. The same sample was also used in a study of T cells in Graves' hyperthyroidism and ophthalmopathy.

Specimen: peripheral blood mononuclear cells (PBMCs), collected at new diagnosis, from a patient treated with antithyroid drugs. The receptors were sampled from a woman aged 45-65 years with Graves disease.

This clonotype was observed a handful of times. The rearrangement uses TRBV9 and TRBJ2-2; D unresolved. Between the trimmed V and J ends, which lost 1 base and 3 bases, there was a span of 4 bases. There are 13 residues in the CDR3. Germline V gene data show CDR1 as SGDLS and CDR2 as YYNGEE. CDR3 loop: CASSVQYTGELFF. The CDR3 bases are TGTGCCAGCAGCGTACAGTACACCGGGGAGCTGTTTTTT.

This clonotype was observed at least ten times. V gene TRBV2 combines with J gene TRBJ1-5; 7 bases agree with TRBD1. The V gene end was trimmed by 6 bases and the J gene end by 2 bases; junction bases not matched to a gene: 4. This CDR3 spans 14 amino acids. The germline CDR1 and CDR2 sequences are SNHLY and FYNNEI. For the CDR3, the DNA is TGTGCCAGCAGGGAGACAGGGCGCAATCAGCCCCAGCATTTT. It yields the protein CASRETGRNQPQHF. The full variable domain, in which reference TRBV2 and TRBJ1-5 provide the parts outside the CDR3, is EPEVTQTPSHQVTQMGQEVILRCVPISNHLYFYWYRQILGQKVEFLVSFYNNEISEKSEIFDDQFSVERPDGSNFTLKIRSTKLEDSAMYFCASRETGRNQPQHFGDGTRLSIL.

The chain employs TRBV4-1 and TRBJ2-3; D unresolved. The CDR3 is 15 amino acids. Germline V gene data show CDR1 as MGHRA and CDR2 as YSYEKL. Trimming cost V 0 bases and J 2 bases, with 9 bases left between them. The DNA of the CDR3 is TGCGCCAGCAGCCAAGATTCTGGGATCACAGATACGCAGTATTTT. Translated, it gives CASSQDSGITDTQYF.

The CDR3 region is CASTAGLAGTDTQYF. CDR3 nucleotides: TGTGCCAGCACCGCGGGACTAGCAGGCACAGATACGCAGTATTTT. V is TRBV5-4 and J is TRBJ2-3; TRBD2 agrees at 9 bases. This CDR3 region has 15 residues. The germline V gene has CDR1 SGHNT and CDR2 YYREEE (reference sequence). V lost 6 bases, J lost 1 base, and 6 bases stayed unmatched.

This clonotype was detected ten times or more. The genes are TRBV6-1 and TRBJ2-3; no clear D gene. The CDR3 is 16 amino acids. Trimming took 3 bases from V and 0 from J, leaving 13 bases between them. Looked up from germline, CDR1 is MNHNS and CDR2 is SASEGT. CDR3 sequence: CASSDYGGASTDTQYF. Here the CDR3 DNA reads TGTGCCAGCAGTGACTACGGCGGAGCCAGCACAGATACGCAGTATTTT.

The V and J genes are TRBV10-3 and TRBJ2-3; either TRBD1 or TRBD2 may fit D (6 bases each). The V gene lost 6 bases and the J gene lost 0 bases, with 13 bases spanning the gap. The CDR3 is 15 residues long. Germline V gene lookup returns CDR1 ENHRY and CDR2 SYGVKD. The CDR3 loop reads CAIRGGSASTDTQYF. CDR3 DNA: TGTGCCATCAGGGGGGGCTCCGCTAGCACAGATACGCAGTATTTT.

The genes are TRBV4-1 and TRBJ2-2; no reliable D call. This CDR3 spans 12 amino acids. Trimming pared 1 base from V and 6 bases from J, leaving 3 bases between. Germline assignment: CDR1 MGHRA and CDR2 YSYEKL. The CDR3 DNA is TGCGCCAGCAGCCAAGTGGCCGGGGAGCTGTTTTTT. As protein: CASSQVAGELFF.

This clonotype was seen repeatedly, ten times or more. This chain uses TRBV12-3 or TRBV12-4 with TRBJ2-7, with 9 bases aligning to TRBD1. The V and J ends lost 5 bases and 4 bases, in that order; junction bases with no gene match: 12. This CDR3 comprises 16 residues. The CDR3 spells CASSPGSGTGTYEQYF. DNA of the CDR3: TGTGCCAGCAGTCCAGGCTCCGGGACAGGGACTTACGAGCAGTACTTC.

This clonotype was observed at least ten times. J is TRBJ2-1 and V is TRBV24-1; 8 nucleotides agree with TRBD2. CDR3 length: 15 residues. After removal of 0 bases from V and 5 bases from J, the junction contained 2 bases not matched to a gene. Germline CDR1 is KGHDR and CDR2 is SFDVKD. This CDR3 reads CATSDLTSGDNEQFF. CDR3 sequence (DNA): TGTGCCACCAGTGATTTGACTAGCGGAGACAATGAGCAGTTCTTC.

The V gene is TRBV6-2 or TRBV6-3, the J gene TRBJ1-3, with TRBD1 matching 11 bases. Trimming cost V 0 bases and J 0 bases; bases outside gene matches: 1. Germline V lookup: CDR1 MNHEY, CDR2 SVGEGT. The CDR3 covers 17 residues. The CDR3 loop reads CASSYSGTGGSGNTIYF. The CDR3 DNA is TGTGCCAGCAGTTACTCCGGGACAGGGGGCTCTGGAAACACCATATATTTT.

The chain employs TRBV10-1 and TRBJ2-3; 7 nucleotides match TRBD1. Germline-derived CDR1 and CDR2 are WNHNN and SYGVQD (reference sequence). V shed 6 bases and J 2 bases; nucleotides not matched to a gene: 11. CDR3 length equals 16 residues. The chain's CDR3 is CASSIGTDLITDTQYF. For the CDR3, the DNA is TGCGCCAGCAGCATCGGGACAGACCTCATCACAGATACGCAGTATTTT.

This clonotype was seen more than once but under ten times. The V gene is TRBV28, the J gene TRBJ1-1; 8 nucleotides agree with TRBD1. V shed 5 bases, J shed 4 bases, and the junction held 3 bases outside the gene matches. The CDR3 is made up of 13 amino acids. CDR1 and CDR2 (germline): MDHEN, SYDVKM. This CDR3 reads CASSDGTGTEAFF. Written as DNA, the CDR3 is TGTGCCAGCAGTGATGGGACAGGCACTGAAGCTTTCTTT. Together with reference TRBV28 and TRBJ1-1, the CDR3 gives the full variable domain: DVKVTQSSRYLVKRTGEKVFLECVQDMDHENMFWYRQDPGLGLRLIYFSYDVKMKEKGDIPEGYSVSREKKERFSLILESASTNQTSMYLCASSDGTGTEAFFGQGTRLTVV.

The chain joins TRBV4-1 to TRBJ2-5; 11 nucleotides align to TRBD2. V lost 1 base and J lost 1; bases outside the gene matches: 11. Germline V CDR1 and CDR2: MGHRA, YSYEKL. The CDR3 is 19 residues long. In DNA, the CDR3 is TGCGCCAGCAGCCAAGTGGGACTAGCGGCAGAGCGGGGCCAAGAGACCCAGTACTTC. Its protein is CASSQVGLAAERGQETQYF.

This clonotype occurred many times. The chain has TRBV2 and TRBJ2-1; D is tentatively TRBD1 or TRBD2 (5 bases each). The germline gives CDR1 SNHLY, CDR2 FYNNEI. V lost 2 bases, J lost 4 bases, and 9 bases lay in between. The CDR3 is 14 residues long. CDR3 sequence reads: CASSERGGYNEQFF. The CDR3 region has the DNA TGTGCCAGCAGTGAACGGGGCGGATACAATGAGCAGTTCTTC.